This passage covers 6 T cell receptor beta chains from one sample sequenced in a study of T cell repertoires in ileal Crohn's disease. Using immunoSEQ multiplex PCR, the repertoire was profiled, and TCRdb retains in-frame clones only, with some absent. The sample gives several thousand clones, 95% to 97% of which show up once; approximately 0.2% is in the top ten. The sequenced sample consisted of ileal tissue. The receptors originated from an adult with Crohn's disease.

CDR3 amino acids: CSARATYEQYF. CDR3 nucleotide sequence: TGCAGTGCTAGGGCGACATACGAGCAGTACTTC. V and J are TRBV20-1 and TRBJ2-7; the D is unclear. Looked up from germline, CDR1 is DFQATT and CDR2 is SNEGSKA (reference sequence). With 3 bases removed from V and 4 bases from J, the gap between germline ends came to 7 bases. The CDR3 is 11 residues long.

The CDR3 loop reads CASSLGGGLEQYF. CDR3 bases: TGTGCCAGCAGCTTAGGGGGAGGCTTAGAGCAGTACTTC. The V and J genes are TRBV7-2 and TRBJ2-7; a weak D match, TRBD2 (6 bases). V was pared by 1 base and J by 7 bases, with 11 bases between. Germline-derived CDR1 and CDR2 are SGHTA and FQGNSA. The CDR3 is made up of 13 amino acids.

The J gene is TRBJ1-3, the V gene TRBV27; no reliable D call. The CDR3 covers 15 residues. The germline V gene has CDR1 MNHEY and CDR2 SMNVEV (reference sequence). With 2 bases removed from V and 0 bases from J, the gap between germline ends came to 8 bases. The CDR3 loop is CASSLAVYSGNTIYF. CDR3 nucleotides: TGTGCCAGCAGTTTAGCAGTTTACTCTGGAAACACCATATATTTT.

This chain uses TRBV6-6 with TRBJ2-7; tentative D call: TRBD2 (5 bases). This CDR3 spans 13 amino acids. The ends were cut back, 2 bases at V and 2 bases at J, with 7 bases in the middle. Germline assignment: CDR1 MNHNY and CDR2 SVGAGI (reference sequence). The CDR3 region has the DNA TGTGCCAGCAGTTACCTGCGGGCCTACGAGCAGTACTTC. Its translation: CASSYLRAYEQYF.

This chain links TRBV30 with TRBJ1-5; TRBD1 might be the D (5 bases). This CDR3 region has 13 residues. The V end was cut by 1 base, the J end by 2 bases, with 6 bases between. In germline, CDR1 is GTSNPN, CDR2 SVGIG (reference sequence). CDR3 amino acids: CAWSEQGNQPQHF. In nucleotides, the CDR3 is TGTGCCTGGAGTGAACAGGGCAATCAGCCCCAGCATTTT.

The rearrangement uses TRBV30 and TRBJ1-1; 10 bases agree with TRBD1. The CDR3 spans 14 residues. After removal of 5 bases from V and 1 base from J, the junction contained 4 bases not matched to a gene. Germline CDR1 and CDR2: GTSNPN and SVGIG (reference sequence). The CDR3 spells CAWDRGRENTEAFF. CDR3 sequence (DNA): TGTGCCTGGGACAGGGGGCGGGAGAACACTGAAGCTTTCTTT.